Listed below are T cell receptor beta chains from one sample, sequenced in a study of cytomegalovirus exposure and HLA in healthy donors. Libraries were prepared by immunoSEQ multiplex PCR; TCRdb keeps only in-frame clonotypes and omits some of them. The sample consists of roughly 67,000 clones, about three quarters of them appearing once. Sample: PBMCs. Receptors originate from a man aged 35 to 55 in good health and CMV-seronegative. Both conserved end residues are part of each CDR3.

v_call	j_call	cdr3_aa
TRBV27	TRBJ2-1	CASRFGLSYNEQFF
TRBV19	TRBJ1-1	CASSKGQGIIEAFF
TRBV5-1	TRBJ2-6	CASSLGLYSGANVLTF
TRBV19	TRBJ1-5	CASSRKTGNQPQHF
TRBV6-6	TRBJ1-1	CASRRRNTEAFF
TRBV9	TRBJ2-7	CASSPGQGAYEQYF
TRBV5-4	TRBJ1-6	CASSTGTGSSPLHF
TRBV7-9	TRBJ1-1	CASSSQTSLSTEAFF
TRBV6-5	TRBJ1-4	CASSPTGSRNEKLFF
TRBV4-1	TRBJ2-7	CASSQVGGSSSEQYF
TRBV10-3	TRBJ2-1	CAISQTRNEQFF
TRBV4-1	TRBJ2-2	CASSSGQGNTGELFF
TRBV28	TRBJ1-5	CASRDRRNQPQHF
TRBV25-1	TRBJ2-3	CASSEYRGGRAGDTQYF
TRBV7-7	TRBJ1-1	CASSLGTDTEAFF
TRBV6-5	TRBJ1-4	CATSGRRINEKLFF
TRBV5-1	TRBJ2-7	CASSLTAGTGKSYEQYF
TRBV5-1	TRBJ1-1	CASSPTPGGGRGTEAFF
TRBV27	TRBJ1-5	CASSRGYSNQPQHF
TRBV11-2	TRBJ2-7	CASSLRLDYEQYF
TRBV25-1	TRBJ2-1	CASSANIGQGYYNEQFF
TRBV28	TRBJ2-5	CASSRGRGGLETQYF
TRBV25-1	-	CASSESSGSPYEQYF
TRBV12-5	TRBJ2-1	CASGLQPPGYYNEQFF
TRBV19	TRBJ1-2	CASSEGAGGYTF
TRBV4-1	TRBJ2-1	CASNRGGGYNEQFF
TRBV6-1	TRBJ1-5	CASSEVRQGNNQPQHF
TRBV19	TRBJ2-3	CASSISGPSTDTQYF
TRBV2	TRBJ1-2	CASSVQGQGYTF
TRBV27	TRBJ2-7	CASNRQENHEQYF
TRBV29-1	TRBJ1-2	CSVEAPANYGYTF
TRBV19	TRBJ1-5	CASSTGQGPSQPQHF
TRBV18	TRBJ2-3	CASSLGLAAADTQYF
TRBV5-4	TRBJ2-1	CASSPGTSGNRNEQFF
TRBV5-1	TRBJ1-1	CASKRTVVTEAFF
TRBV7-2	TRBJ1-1	CASSFTGPNTEAFF
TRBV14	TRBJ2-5	CASSQLQGQETQYF
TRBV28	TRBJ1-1	CASSLSGQDYHTEAFF
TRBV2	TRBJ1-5	CASRETGFSNQPQHF
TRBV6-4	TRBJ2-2	CASSDTAGGGGELFF
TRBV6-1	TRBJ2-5	CATGGTAQETQYF